This is a list of T cell receptor beta chains from one sample in a study of shared clonotypes between healthy human individuals. Produced via immunoSEQ multiplex PCR; TCRdb's table is partial and in-frame only. Of millions of clones in the sample, about 95% are singletons; the top ten hold about 1.1%. Sequenced: naive CD8+ T cells sorted from blood. Receptor source: a man aged 18 to 30 in good health. The CDR3 runs from the conserved cysteine through the conserved F or W. A D gene is named only where the DNA matches it firmly. Expanded clones get a size class; other rows say once, few or many, or leave the size out.

j_call	d_call	clone_size	v_call	cdr3_nt	cdr3_aa
TRBJ2-7	TRBD1	NA	TRBV7-9	TGTGCCAGCAGCGACGGGACAGGGGGCTTCTACGAGCAGTACTTC	CASSDGTGGFYEQYF
TRBJ1-3	NA	NA	TRBV7-8	TGTGCCAGCAGCTTAGTCCCAGAGGGGGTATTTGGAAACACCATATATTTT	CASSLVPEGVFGNTIYF
TRBJ2-7	NA	NA	TRBV5-6	TGTGCCAGCAGCACCGGACTCTACGAGCAGTACTTC	CASSTGLYEQYF
TRBJ2-7	TRBD1	NA	TRBV6-1	TGTGCCAGCAGTGGGCTCCGGGACAGCTCCTACGAGCAGTACTTC	CASSGLRDSSYEQYF
TRBJ2-5	NA	once	TRBV14	TGTGCCAGCAGCCAAGTGGGCAGTCAAGAGACCCAGTACTTC	CASSQVGSQETQYF
TRBJ1-2	NA	NA	TRBV25-1	TGTGCCAGCAGTGAATATGGGGGAAGTTATGGCTACACCTTC	CASSEYGGSYGYTF
TRBJ2-1	NA	NA	TRBV4-3	TGCGCCAGCAGCCCCCAACAGGTCTCTACCTACAATGAGCAGTTCTTC	CASSPQQVSTYNEQFF
TRBJ2-7	NA	few	TRBV19	TGTGCCAGTAGCCGGGACCGAGACTCCTACGAGCAGTACTTC	CASSRDRDSYEQYF
TRBJ2-7	TRBD1	NA	TRBV9	TGTGCCAGCAGCGCTGGGACAGTCTCCTACGAGCAGTACTTC	CASSAGTVSYEQYF
TRBJ1-1	NA	NA	TRBV7-9	TGTGCCAGCAGCTTAGCTATAGCCCCTGAAGCTTTCTTT	CASSLAIAPEAFF
TRBJ1-2	NA	NA	TRBV6-5	TGTGCCAGCAGTTACGGGGCAGCGGCGGACTATGGCTACACCTTC	CASSYGAAADYGYTF
TRBJ1-6	NA	NA	TRBV27	TGTGCCAGCAGTTCCCACGGGGGGGATTCACCCCTCCACTTT	CASSSHGGDSPLHF
TRBJ2-6	TRBD1	NA	TRBV4-3	TGCGCCAGCAGCCCCGGGACAGGGGTAAGTCTCTCTGGGGCCAACGTCCTGACTTTC	CASSPGTGVSLSGANVLTF
TRBJ2-6	NA	NA	TRBV11-2	TGTGCCAGCACCGGTGGTAGATCTGGGGCCAACGTCCTGACTTTC	CASTGGRSGANVLTF
TRBJ2-7	NA	NA	TRBV5-1	TGCGCCAGCAGCGTGGCTCGACAGGCCCTCTACGAGCAGTACTTC	CASSVARQALYEQYF
TRBJ2-7	NA	NA	TRBV12-2	TGTGCAAGTCGCCAGACAGGGGGCGGTTACGAGCAGTACTTC	CASRQTGGGYEQYF
TRBJ1-1	NA	NA	TRBV5-6	TGTGCCAGCAGCTTTCCAGGGGTGAACACTGAAGCTTTCTTT	CASSFPGVNTEAFF
TRBJ2-7	TRBD2	NA	TRBV13	TGTGCCAGCAGCTCCAGACTAGCGGGAAGTTACGAGCAGTACTTC	CASSSRLAGSYEQYF
TRBJ1-2	NA	once	TRBV30	TGTGCCTGGAGTGAGGGGACCTCCTATGGCTACACCTTC	CAWSEGTSYGYTF
TRBJ1-1	TRBD1	NA	TRBV5-1	TGCGCCAGCAGTTATACAGGGGGCGAGAATGAAGCTTTCTTT	CASSYTGGENEAFF
TRBJ1-4	TRBD1	NA	TRBV28	TGTGCCAGCAGTTCGGGACAGTATAAGAATGAAAAACTGTTTTTT	CASSSGQYKNEKLFF
TRBJ2-1	TRBD2	NA	TRBV2	TGTGCCAGCAGTGAGGCCGGGACTACTTACAATGAGCAGTTCTTC	CASSEAGTTYNEQFF